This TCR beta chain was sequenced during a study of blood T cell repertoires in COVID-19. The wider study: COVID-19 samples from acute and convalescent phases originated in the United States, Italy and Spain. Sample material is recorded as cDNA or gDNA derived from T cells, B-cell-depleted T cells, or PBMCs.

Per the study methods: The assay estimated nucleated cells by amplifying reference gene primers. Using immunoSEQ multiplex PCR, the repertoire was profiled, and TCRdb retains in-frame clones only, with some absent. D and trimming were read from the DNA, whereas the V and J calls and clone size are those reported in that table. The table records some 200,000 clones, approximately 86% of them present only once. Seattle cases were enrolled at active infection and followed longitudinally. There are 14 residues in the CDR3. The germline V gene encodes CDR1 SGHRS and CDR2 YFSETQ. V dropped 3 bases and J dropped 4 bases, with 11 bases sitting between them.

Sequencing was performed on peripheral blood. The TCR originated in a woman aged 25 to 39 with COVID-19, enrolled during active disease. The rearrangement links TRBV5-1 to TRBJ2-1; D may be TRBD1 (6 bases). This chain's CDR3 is CASSWVQGYNEQFF. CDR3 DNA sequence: TGCGCCAGCAGCTGGGTCCAGGGGTACAATGAGCAGTTCTTC.